Sequencing of this T cell receptor (beta chain) was carried out in a study of T cell responses to AZD1222 COVID-19 vaccine. Sequencing used immunoSEQ multiplex PCR; TCRdb keeps in-frame clones, though not all of them. Among approximately 88,000 clones, roughly nine tenths were seen once, and the ten largest hold less than 5%. General study findings and limits: Vaccine-associated CD4 TCRs ranged over spike, dominating at 160-218 and 743-854.

The V gene's germline CDR1 is DFQATT and CDR2 SNEGSKA (reference sequence). The CDR3 totals 12 residues. The V and J ends lost 6 bases and 4 bases respectively, with 12 bases between them. About this clone: Its antigen remains unknown.

This TCR was recovered from an adult who received the AZD1222 COVID-19 vaccine. Source: peripheral blood, taken 28 days after the second AZD1222 dose. The chain combines TRBV20-1 with TRBJ2-5, with D perhaps matching TRBD2 (7 bases). CDR3 nucleotides: TGCAGTGCCAGTAGGGGGGGAGAGACCCAGTACTTC. This sequence encodes CSASRGGETQYF.